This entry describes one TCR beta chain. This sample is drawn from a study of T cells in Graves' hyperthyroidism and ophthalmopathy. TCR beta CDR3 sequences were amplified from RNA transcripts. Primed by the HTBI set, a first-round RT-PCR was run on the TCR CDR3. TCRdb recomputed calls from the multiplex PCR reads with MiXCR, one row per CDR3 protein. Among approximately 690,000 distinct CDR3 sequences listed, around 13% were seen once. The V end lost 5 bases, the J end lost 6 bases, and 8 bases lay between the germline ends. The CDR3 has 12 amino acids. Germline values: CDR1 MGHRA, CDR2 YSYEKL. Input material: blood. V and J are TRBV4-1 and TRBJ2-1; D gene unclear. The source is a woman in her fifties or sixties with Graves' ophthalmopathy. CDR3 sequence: CASSSTRNEQFF. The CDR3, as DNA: TGCGCCAGCAGCTCTACCCGCAATGAGCAGTTCTTC.